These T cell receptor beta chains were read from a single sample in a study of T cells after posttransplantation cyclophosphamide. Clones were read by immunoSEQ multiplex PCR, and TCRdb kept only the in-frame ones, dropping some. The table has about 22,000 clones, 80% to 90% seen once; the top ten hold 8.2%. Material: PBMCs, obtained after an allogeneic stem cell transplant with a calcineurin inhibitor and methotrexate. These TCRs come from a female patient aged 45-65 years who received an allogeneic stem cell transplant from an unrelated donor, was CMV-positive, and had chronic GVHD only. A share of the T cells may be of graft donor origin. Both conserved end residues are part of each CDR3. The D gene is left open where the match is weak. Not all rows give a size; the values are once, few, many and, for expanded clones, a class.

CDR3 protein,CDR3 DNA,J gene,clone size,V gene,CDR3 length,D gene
CAWAGSSGYGYTF,TGTGCCTGGGCGGGGAGTTCAGGCTATGGCTACACCTTC,TRBJ1-2,-,TRBV30,13,-
CASTPGLPSDGELFF,TGCGCCAGCACCCCGGGACTACCTTCCGACGGGGAGCTGTTTTTT,TRBJ2-2,-,TRBV5-1,15,TRBD2
CSVVRREGRPQYF,TGCAGCGTTGTGCGGCGGGAGGGGAGGCCCCAGTACTTC,TRBJ2-5,-,TRBV29-1,13,TRBD2
CASSEGRRYGYTF,TGTGCCAGCAGTGAAGGGAGAAGATATGGCTACACCTTC,TRBJ1-2,-,TRBV25-1,13,-
CASTQAYEQFF,TGTGCCAGTACCCAAGCATATGAGCAGTTCTTC,TRBJ2-1,-,TRBV19,11,-
CAIRPGHEYYGYTF,TGTGCCATCAGACCGGGACACGAATACTATGGCTACACCTTC,TRBJ1-2,-,TRBV10-3,14,-
CASSLRTSGSEQYF,TGTGCCAGCAGCTTAAGGACTAGCGGGAGCGAGCAGTACTTC,TRBJ2-7,-,TRBV7-2,14,TRBD2
CASSFPGLADYEQYF,TGTGCCAGCAGTTTTCCGGGACTAGCGGACTACGAGCAGTACTTC,TRBJ2-7,-,TRBV28,15,TRBD2
CASSLTGFSYEQYF,TGTGCCAGCAGCTTAACCGGGTTCTCCTACGAGCAGTACTTC,TRBJ2-7,-,TRBV11-3,14,-
CASSPETGKPQHF,TGTGCCAGCAGCCCCGAGACAGGGAAGCCCCAGCATTTT,TRBJ1-5,-,TRBV7-2,13,TRBD1
CASSPTTNEQYF,TGTGCCAGCAGTCCGACTACCAACGAGCAGTACTTC,TRBJ2-7,once,TRBV6-5,12,-
CASSLKANTEAFF,TGTGCCAGCAGTTTGAAAGCGAACACTGAAGCTTTCTTT,TRBJ1-1,few,TRBV27,13,-
CASSLVTGGNEQFF,TGTGCCAGCAGCTTGGTAACCGGGGGCAATGAGCAGTTCTTC,TRBJ2-1,-,TRBV5-4,14,-
CASSRTGYSSYNEQFF,TGTGCCAGCAGCCGCACGGGGTATAGCTCCTACAATGAGCAGTTCTTC,TRBJ2-1,once,TRBV7-3,16,-
CASSVVRGKRRQPQHF,TGTGCCAGTAGTGTGGTCAGGGGGAAGAGGAGGCAGCCCCAGCATTTT,TRBJ1-5,-,TRBV19,16,TRBD1
CASGVLAGGENEQYF,TGTGCCAGCGGGGTTCTAGCGGGAGGAGAGAACGAGCAGTACTTC,TRBJ2-7,-,TRBV6-1,15,TRBD2
CASGLAGQETQYF,TGCGCCAGCGGCCTAGCGGGCCAAGAGACCCAGTACTTC,TRBJ2-5,-,TRBV5-1,13,TRBD2
CSVGGQLVEAFF,TGCAGCGTTGGTGGACAGCTCGTGGAAGCTTTCTTT,TRBJ1-1,once,TRBV29-1,12,-
CASSNMGQGGSPLHF,TGTGCCAGCAGCAATATGGGACAGGGAGGTTCACCCCTCCACTTT,TRBJ1-6,-,TRBV7-6,15,TRBD1
CASSVDFRSGELFF,TGTGCCAGCAGCGTAGATTTTCGGAGCGGAGAACTGTTTTTT,TRBJ2-2,-,TRBV9,14,-
CASSLAGRTDTQYF,TGTGCTAGCAGCTTAGCGGGCCGCACAGATACGCAGTATTTT,TRBJ2-3,-,TRBV7-7,14,TRBD2
CASSLGPSGSGETQYF,TGTGCCAGCAGCTTAGGTCCTAGCGGGAGTGGTGAGACCCAGTACTTC,TRBJ2-5,-,TRBV7-3,16,TRBD2
CASSRTTGFNTEAFF,TGTGCCAGCAGCCGGACGACAGGGTTCAACACTGAAGCTTTCTTT,TRBJ1-1,-,TRBV6-5,15,TRBD1
CASISSTTGGPYEQYF,TGTGCCAGCATCAGCTCTACAACGGGAGGCCCCTACGAGCAGTACTTC,TRBJ2-7,-,TRBV7-6,16,TRBD2
CASCLTSGATYNEQFF,TGCGCCAGCTGCCTGACTAGCGGAGCTACCTACAATGAGCAGTTCTTC,TRBJ2-1,-,TRBV4-1,16,TRBD2
CASSQGQGYEKLFF,TGCGCCAGCAGCCAAGGACAGGGGTATGAAAAACTGTTTTTT,TRBJ1-4,few,TRBV4-3,14,TRBD1
CASSPSGTDYGYTF,TGTGCCAGCAGCCCCTCCGGGACAGACTATGGCTACACCTTC,TRBJ1-2,-,TRBV5-6,14,TRBD1